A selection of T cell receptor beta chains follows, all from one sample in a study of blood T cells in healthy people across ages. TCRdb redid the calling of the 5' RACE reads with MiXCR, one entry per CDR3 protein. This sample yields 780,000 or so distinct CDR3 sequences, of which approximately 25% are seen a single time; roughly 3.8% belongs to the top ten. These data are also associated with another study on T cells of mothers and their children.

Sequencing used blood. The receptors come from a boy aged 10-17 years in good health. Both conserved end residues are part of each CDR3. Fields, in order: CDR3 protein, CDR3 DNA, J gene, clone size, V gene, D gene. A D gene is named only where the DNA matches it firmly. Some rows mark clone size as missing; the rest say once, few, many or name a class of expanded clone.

CDR3: CASSLTSGTTDTQYF; DNA: TGTGCCAGCAGCCTGACTAGCGGAACCACAGATACGCAGTATTTT; J: TRBJ2-3; size: many; V: TRBV6-4; D: TRBD2
CDR3: CASTLTDTNTGELFF; DNA: TGTGCCAGCACTCTCACAGACACGAACACCGGGGAGCTGTTTTTT; J: TRBJ2-2; size: few; V: TRBV6-5; D: -
CDR3: CASSLGTPPRTGQETQYF; DNA: TGTGCCAGCAGTTTAGGTACCCCCCCCAGGACAGGGCAAGAGACCCAGTACTTC; J: TRBJ2-5; size: -; V: TRBV27; D: TRBD1
CDR3: CASRSQGSNQPQHF; DNA: TGTGCCAGCAGATCACAGGGGAGCAATCAGCCCCAGCATTTT; J: TRBJ1-5; size: -; V: TRBV27; D: TRBD1
CDR3: CASSPLWGGAVEQYF; DNA: TGTGCCAGCAGCCCCCTGTGGGGGGGGGCAGTCGAGCAGTACTTC; J: TRBJ2-7; size: -; V: TRBV6-5; D: -
CDR3: CATSDGEASYGYTF; DNA: TGTGCCACCAGTGATGGTGAGGCTAGCTATGGCTACACCTTC; J: TRBJ1-2; size: few; V: TRBV24-1; D: -
CDR3: CSVLIADNYNEQFF; DNA: TGCAGCGTCCTCATAGCGGACAACTACAATGAGCAGTTCTTC; J: TRBJ2-1; size: few; V: TRBV29-1; D: -
CDR3: CASTLYGTGSYEQYF; DNA: TGTGCCAGCACTTTATATGGGACAGGTTCCTACGAGCAGTACTTC; J: TRBJ2-7; size: -; V: TRBV28; D: TRBD1
CDR3: CASSPIGGVYETQYF; DNA: TGTGCCAGCAGCCCCATTGGTGGGGTTTATGAGACCCAGTACTTC; J: TRBJ2-5; size: few; V: TRBV7-2; D: -
CDR3: CSAENEVETYEQYF; DNA: TGCAGTGCTGAAAATGAAGTAGAGACCTACGAGCAGTACTTC; J: TRBJ2-7; size: -; V: TRBV20-1; D: -
CDR3: CASSLNGQGALYTF; DNA: TGTGCCAGCAGCTTAAACGGACAGGGGGCTCTCTACACCTTC; J: TRBJ1-2; size: -; V: TRBV7-9; D: TRBD1
CDR3: CASSLASHGYTF; DNA: TGTGCCAGCAGCTTAGCGTCTCATGGCTACACCTTC; J: TRBJ1-2; size: -; V: TRBV7-9; D: -
CDR3: CAISDRDEQFF; DNA: TGTGCCATCAGCGACAGGGACGAGCAGTTCTTC; J: TRBJ2-1; size: -; V: TRBV10-3; D: TRBD1
CDR3: CASSFGTSGSDEQFF; DNA: TGTGCCAGCAGCTTTGGTACTAGCGGTAGCGATGAGCAGTTCTTC; J: TRBJ2-1; size: -; V: TRBV7-9; D: TRBD2
CDR3: CATTTSGRTQYF; DNA: TGTGCCACCACGACTAGCGGACGGACCCAGTACTTC; J: TRBJ2-5; size: -; V: TRBV15; D: TRBD2
CDR3: CASSVGVTNEKLFF; DNA: TGTGCCAGCAGTGTGGGGGTAACTAATGAAAAACTGTTTTTT; J: TRBJ1-4; size: few; V: TRBV28; D: -
CDR3: CASSYSFLDRGAIEQYF; DNA: TGTGCCAGCAGTTACTCGTTTTTGGACAGGGGAGCTATCGAGCAGTACTTC; J: TRBJ2-7; size: few; V: TRBV6-5; D: TRBD1
CDR3: CASSGQVSGFTEAFF; DNA: TGTGCCAGCAGTGGACAGGTTTCGGGTTTCACTGAAGCTTTCTTT; J: TRBJ1-1; size: few; V: TRBV27; D: TRBD1
CDR3: CASSRNLHTQYNEQFF; DNA: TGTGCCAGCAGCCGGAACCTCCACACCCAATACAATGAGCAATTCTTC; J: TRBJ2-1; size: -; V: TRBV7-3; D: -
CDR3: CASSSPQIGHNEQFF; DNA: TGTGCCAGCAGTTCCCCCCAGATAGGGCACAATGAGCAGTTCTTC; J: TRBJ2-1; size: -; V: TRBV27; D: -
CDR3: CASTFGQQETQYF; DNA: TGTGCCAGCACCTTTGGACAGCAAGAGACCCAGTACTTC; J: TRBJ2-5; size: few; V: TRBV5-6; D: -
CDR3: CASSFVGGAYNEQFF; DNA: TGTGCCAGCAGTTTTGTTGGCGGGGCCTACAATGAGCAGTTCTTC; J: TRBJ2-1; size: -; V: TRBV28; D: -